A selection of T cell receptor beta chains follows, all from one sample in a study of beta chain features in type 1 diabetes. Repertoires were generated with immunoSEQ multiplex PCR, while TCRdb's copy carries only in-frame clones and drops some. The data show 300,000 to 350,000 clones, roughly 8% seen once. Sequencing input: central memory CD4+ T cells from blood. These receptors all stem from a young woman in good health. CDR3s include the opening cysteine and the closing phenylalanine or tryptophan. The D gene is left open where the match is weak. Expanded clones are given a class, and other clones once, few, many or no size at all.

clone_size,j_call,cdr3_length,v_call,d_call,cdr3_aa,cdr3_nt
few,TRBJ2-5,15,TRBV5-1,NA,CASSLGRFGKETQYF,TGCGCCAGCAGCTTGGGTCGCTTCGGAAAGGAGACCCAGTACTTC
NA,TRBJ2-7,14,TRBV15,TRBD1,CATSRDRGLYEQYF,TGTGCCACCAGCCGGGACAGGGGGCTCTACGAGCAGTACTTC
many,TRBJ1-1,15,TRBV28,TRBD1,CASSYGQARNTEAFF,TGTGCCAGCAGTTATGGACAGGCACGGAACACTGAAGCTTTCTTT
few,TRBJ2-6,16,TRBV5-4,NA,CASSQQGRSGANVLTF,TGTGCCAGCAGTCAACAGGGCCGCTCTGGGGCCAACGTCCTGACTTTC
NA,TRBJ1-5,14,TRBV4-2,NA,CASSQGQGNQPQHF,TGTGCCAGCAGCCAAGGACAGGGCAATCAGCCCCAGCATTTT
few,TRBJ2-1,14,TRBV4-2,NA,CASSQDGSHNEQFF,TGTGCCAGCAGCCAAGACGGGTCTCACAATGAGCAGTTCTTC
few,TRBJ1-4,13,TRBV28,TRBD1,CASNRGSNEKLFF,TGTGCCAGCAACAGGGGCAGTAATGAAAAACTGTTTTTT
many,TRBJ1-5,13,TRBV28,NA,CASSRQMNQPQHF,TGTGCCAGCAGTCGACAGATGAATCAGCCCCAGCATTTT
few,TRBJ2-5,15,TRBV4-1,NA,CASSQDRDPGETQYF,TGCGCCAGCAGCCAAGACCGGGACCCGGGGGAGACCCAGTACTTC
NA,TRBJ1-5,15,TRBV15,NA,CATSRDSRVHQPQHF,TGTGCCACCAGCAGAGATTCGCGGGTTCATCAGCCCCAGCATTTT
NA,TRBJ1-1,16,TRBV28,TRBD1,CASSSPGQGMNTEAFF,TGTGCCAGCAGTTCTCCGGGACAGGGAATGAACACTGAAGCTTTCTTT
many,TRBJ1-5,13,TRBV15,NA,CATSRDVGQPQHF,TGTGCCACCAGCAGAGATGTGGGCCAGCCCCAGCATTTT
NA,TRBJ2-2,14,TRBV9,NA,CASSPPGVTGELFF,TGTGCCAGCAGCCCTCCAGGGGTTACCGGGGAGCTGTTTTTT
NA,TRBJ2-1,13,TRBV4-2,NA,CASSIHGTPRSFF,TGTGCCAGCAGCATCCACGGGACCCCTCGATCGTTCTTC
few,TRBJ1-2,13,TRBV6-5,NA,CASKAPRPYGYTF,TGTGCCAGCAAAGCACCCCGGCCCTATGGCTACACCTTC
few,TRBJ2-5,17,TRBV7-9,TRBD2,CASSLGNLAGGRETQYF,TGTGCCAGCAGCTTAGGGAACCTAGCGGGAGGACGGGAGACCCAGTACTTC
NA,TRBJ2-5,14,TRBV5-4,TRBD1,CASSLGTGVETQYF,TGTGCCAGCAGCTTGGGGACAGGGGTTGAGACCCAGTACTTC
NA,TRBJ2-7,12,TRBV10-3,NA,CAISESRYEQYF,TGTGCCATCAGTGAGAGCCGTTACGAGCAGTACTTC
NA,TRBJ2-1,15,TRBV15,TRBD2,CATKTGTSSYNEQFF,TGTGCCACCAAAACCGGGACTAGCTCCTACAATGAGCAGTTCTTC
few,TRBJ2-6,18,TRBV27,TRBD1,CASRHLTGGSSGANVLTF,TGTGCCAGCAGACATCTTACAGGGGGGAGCTCTGGGGCCAACGTCCTGACTTTC
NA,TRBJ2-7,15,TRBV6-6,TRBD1,CASSGGQGASYEQYF,TGTGCCAGCAGTGGAGGACAGGGGGCGTCCTACGAGCAGTACTTC
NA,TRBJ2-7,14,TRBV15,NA,CATSRDLPTAEQYF,TGTGCCACCAGCAGAGATTTACCCACCGCCGAGCAGTACTTC
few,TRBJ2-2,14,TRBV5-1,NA,CASSLDSDTGELFF,TGCGCCAGCAGCTTAGACTCAGACACCGGGGAGCTGTTTTTT
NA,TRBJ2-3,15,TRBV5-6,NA,CASSLGHPGTDTQYF,TGTGCCAGCAGCTTGGGTCATCCGGGCACAGATACGCAGTATTTT
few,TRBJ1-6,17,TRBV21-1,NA,CASSKGDGAGGDSPLHF,TGTGCCAGCAGCAAAGGGGACGGCGCCGGTGGAGATTCACCCCTCCACTTT
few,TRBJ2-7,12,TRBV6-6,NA,CASRALTGLSYF,TGTGCCAGCAGAGCACTCACAGGGCTCTCGTACTTC
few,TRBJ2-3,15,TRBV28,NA,CASSWGRTSTDTQYF,TGTGCCAGCAGCTGGGGACGGACTAGCACAGATACGCAGTATTTT
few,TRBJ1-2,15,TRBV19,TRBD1,CASRRDRGRPYGYTF,TGTGCCAGTAGAAGGGACAGGGGGCGACCTTATGGCTACACCTTC
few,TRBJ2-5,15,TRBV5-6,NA,CASSSVGRAVQTQYF,TGTGCCAGCAGCTCGGTTGGTAGGGCCGTGCAGACCCAGTACTTC
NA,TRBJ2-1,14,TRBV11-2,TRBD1,CASSDDRVYNEQFF,TGTGCCAGCAGCGATGACAGGGTCTACAATGAGCAGTTCTTC
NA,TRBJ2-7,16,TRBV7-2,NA,CASSLVGQDRDYEQYF,TGTGCCAGCAGCTTAGTAGGGCAGGATAGGGACTACGAGCAGTACTTC
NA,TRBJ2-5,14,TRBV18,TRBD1,CASSPGQGQETQYF,TGTGCCAGCTCACCCGGACAGGGACAAGAGACCCAGTACTTC
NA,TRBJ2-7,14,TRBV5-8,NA,CASGVGHLSYEQYF,TGTGCCAGCGGAGTTGGACACCTATCCTACGAGCAGTACTTC
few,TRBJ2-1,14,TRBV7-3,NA,CASSPGGSYNEQFF,TGTGCCAGCAGCCCCGGTGGTTCCTACAATGAGCAGTTCTTC
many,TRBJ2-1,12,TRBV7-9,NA,CASSLEDQRSFF,TGTGCCAGCAGCTTAGAGGATCAAAGGAGCTTCTTC
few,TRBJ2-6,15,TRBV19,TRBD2,CASSMGGAGANVLTF,TGTGCCAGTAGTATGGGAGGGGCTGGGGCCAACGTCCTGACTTTC
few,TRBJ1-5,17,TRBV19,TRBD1,CASSRGLGTAQNQPQHF,TGTGCCAGTAGTAGAGGGCTGGGGACAGCACAAAATCAGCCCCAGCATTTT
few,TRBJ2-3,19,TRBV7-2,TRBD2,CASSLVGSGRGRSTDTQYF,TGTGCCAGCAGCTTAGTGGGTAGCGGGAGGGGCCGTTCGACAGATACGCAGTATTTT
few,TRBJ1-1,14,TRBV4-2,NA,CASSQDGRGLEAFF,TGTGCCAGCAGCCAAGATGGCAGGGGCCTCGAAGCTTTCTTT
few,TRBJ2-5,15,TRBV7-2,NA,CASSLQGYGVETQYF,TGTGCCAGCAGCCTACAGGGCTACGGGGTAGAGACCCAGTACTTC
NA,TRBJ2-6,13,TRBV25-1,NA,CASLNSGANVLTF,TGTGCCAGTCTAAACTCTGGGGCCAACGTCCTGACTTTC
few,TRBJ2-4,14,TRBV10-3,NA,CASSYQQPQNIQYF,TGTGCCAGCAGTTACCAACAGCCCCAAAACATTCAGTACTTC
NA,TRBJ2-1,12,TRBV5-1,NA,CASSLIGSEQFF,TGCGCCAGCAGCTTGATTGGCAGTGAGCAGTTCTTC
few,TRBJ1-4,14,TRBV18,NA,CASSEGTEGEKLFF,TGTGCCAGCTCAGAAGGGACGGAGGGGGAAAAACTGTTTTTT
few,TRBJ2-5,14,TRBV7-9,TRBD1,CASSLVDRGETQYF,TGTGCCAGCAGCTTAGTGGACAGGGGAGAGACCCAGTACTTC
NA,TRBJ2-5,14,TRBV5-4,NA,CASSFYQGQETQYF,TGTGCCAGCAGCTTCTATCAGGGCCAAGAGACCCAGTACTTC
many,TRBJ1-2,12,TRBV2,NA,CASRRQEEGYTF,TGTGCCAGCAGGCGACAGGAGGAAGGCTACACCTTC
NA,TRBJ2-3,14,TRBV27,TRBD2,CASSPGVAGGKQYF,TGTGCCAGCAGTCCCGGGGTAGCGGGAGGAAAGCAGTATTTT
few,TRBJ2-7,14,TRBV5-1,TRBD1,CASSFGTGSNEQYF,TGCGCCAGCAGCTTCGGGACAGGGTCTAACGAGCAGTACTTC
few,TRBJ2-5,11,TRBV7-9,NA,CASSSGETQYF,TGTGCCAGCAGCTCGGGGGAGACCCAGTACTTC
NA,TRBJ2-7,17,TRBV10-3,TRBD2,CAISEGSGSGSSYEQYF,TGTGCCATCAGTGAGGGGTCGGGTAGCGGGAGCTCCTACGAGCAGTACTTC
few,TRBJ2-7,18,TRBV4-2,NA,CASSPLYGGQGATYEQYF,TGTGCCAGCAGCCCACTATACGGGGGGCAGGGGGCGACCTACGAGCAGTACTTC
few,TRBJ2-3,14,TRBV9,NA,CASSPRMDTDTQYF,TGTGCCAGCAGCCCGCGGATGGATACAGATACGCAGTATTTT
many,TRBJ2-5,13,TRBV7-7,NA,CASSPGLQETQYF,TGTGCTAGCAGCCCGGGACTGCAAGAGACCCAGTACTTC
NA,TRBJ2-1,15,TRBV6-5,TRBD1,CASRAGGGWYNEQFF,TGTGCCAGCAGGGCAGGGGGCGGATGGTACAATGAGCAGTTCTTC
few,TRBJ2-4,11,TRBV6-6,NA,CASSYSVIQYF,TGTGCCAGCAGTTACTCTGTCATTCAGTACTTC
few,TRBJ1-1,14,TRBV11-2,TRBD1,CASSFTGVNTEAFF,TGTGCCAGCAGCTTTACAGGGGTGAACACTGAAGCTTTCTTT